Listed here is a single TCR beta chain. Each diagnosis was grounded in clinical symptoms, serum thyroxine and TRAb, thyroid ultrasound, and orbital computed tomography. TCR beta CDR3 regions were amplified from RNA. HTBI primers were the set used in a first-round RT-PCR of the TCR CDR3. Using its own MiXCR run on the multiplex PCR reads, TCRdb lists one record per CDR3 protein. Here the sample spans 250,000 or so distinct CDR3 sequences, 15% to 20% being singletons. The sample originates from a study of T cells in Graves' hyperthyroidism and ophthalmopathy. The sample consisted of blood. The clonotype comes from a woman aged 18-35 years with Graves' ophthalmopathy.

The DNA for the CDR3 is TGTGCCAAAACCGGGACTAGACGGGAAGAAAACATTCAGTACTTC. It specifies CAKTGTRREENIQYF. This chain uses TRBV9 with TRBJ2-4; 8 bases map to TRBD2. The CDR3 runs to 15 residues. The germline V gene encodes CDR1 SGDLS and CDR2 YYNGEE. V trimming: 9 bases; J trimming: 5 bases; junction bases outside the gene matches: 13.